The 6 T cell receptor beta chains listed next were all sequenced from one sample in a study of cytomegalovirus exposure and HLA in healthy donors. PCR amplification relied on 60 Vbeta primers (plus 13 Jbeta primers). Assay: immunoSEQ multiplex PCR; the TCRdb copy retains only in-frame clones and omits some. The sample table includes roughly 120,000 clones. What was sequenced was PBMCs. These receptor sequences come from a middle-aged man in good health and CMV-seronegative.

The chain uses TRBV29-1 and TRBJ2-7; D is undetermined. Germline V CDR1 and CDR2: SQVTM, ANQGSEA. CDR3 length equals 13 residues. The germline V and J ends were trimmed by 4 bases and 5 bases, with 15 bases remaining between them. CDR3 sequence reads: CSVGRALGDEQYF. Written as DNA, the CDR3 is TGCAGCGTTGGACGTGCCCTAGGCGACGAGCAGTACTTC.

The chain links TRBV14 to TRBJ1-1; D not resolved. The ends were cut back, 3 bases at V and 2 bases at J, with 7 bases in the middle. This CDR3 has 13 amino acids. The germline V gene has CDR1 SGHDN and CDR2 FVKESK. Written as DNA, the CDR3 is TGTGCCAGCAGCCAGCAGATAAACACTGAAGCTTTCTTT. This encodes CASSQQINTEAFF.

The chain carries TRBV19 and TRBJ1-5; TRBD1 aligns across 8 bases. The CDR3 is made up of 15 amino acids. J gave up 7 bases and V 8 bases, and 13 bases lay outside the gene matches. Germline CDR1 and CDR2: LNHDA and SQIVND (reference sequence). CDR3 coding DNA: TGTGCCAGTGCATCCGCGGACAGGGCGGGGCAGCCCCAGCATTTT. Translation: CASASADRAGQPQHF. Complete variable domain (other parts from reference TRBV19 and TRBJ1-5): DGGITQSPKYLFRKEGQNVTLSCEQNLNHDAMYWYRQDPGQGLRLIYYSQIVNDFQKGDIAEGYSVSREKKESFPLTVTSAQKNPTAFYLCASASADRAGQPQHFGDGTRLSIL.

The chain carries TRBV7-8 and TRBJ1-1; the match to TRBD1 covers 8 bases. CDR3 size: 14 residues. The germline V gene encodes CDR1 SGHVS and CDR2 FQNEAQ. V shed 8 bases and J 2 bases; nucleotides not matched to a gene: 7. The CDR3 DNA is TGTGCCAGCCTGGGACAGGAGGTTAACACTGAAGCTTTCTTT. Translation: CASLGQEVNTEAFF.

This chain joins TRBV5-4 and TRBJ1-1; 7 bases match TRBD1. This CDR3 comprises 14 residues. With V trimmed by 4 bases and J by 0 bases, 3 bases remained unmatched. Per the germline V gene, CDR1 is SGHNT and CDR2 is YYREEE (reference sequence). CDR3 in DNA: TGTGCCAGCAGCGCAGGACAGGTGAACACTGAAGCTTTCTTT. Amino acids: CASSAGQVNTEAFF.

The genes are TRBV5-1 and TRBJ1-1; D might be TRBD1 (6 bases). The V gene's germline CDR1 is SGHRS and CDR2 YFSETQ. V was shortened by 4 bases and J by 5 bases, with 18 bases between the two germline ends. CDR3 length: 15 residues. The CDR3 loop reads CASSPTGRGGTEAFF. The CDR3 nucleotides are TGCGCCAGCAGCCCGACCGGCAGGGGTGGAACTGAAGCTTTCTTT.